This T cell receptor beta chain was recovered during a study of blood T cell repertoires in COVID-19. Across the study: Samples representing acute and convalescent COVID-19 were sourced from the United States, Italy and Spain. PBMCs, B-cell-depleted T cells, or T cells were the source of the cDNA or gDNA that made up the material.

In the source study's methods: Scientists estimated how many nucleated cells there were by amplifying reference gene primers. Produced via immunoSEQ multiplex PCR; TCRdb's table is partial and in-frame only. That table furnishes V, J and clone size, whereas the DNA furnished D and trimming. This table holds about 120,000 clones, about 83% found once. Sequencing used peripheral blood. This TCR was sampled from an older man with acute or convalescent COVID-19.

The CDR3 spells CASSVAGGDTQYF. The CDR3 region has the DNA TGTGCCAGCAGCGTAGCCGGAGGAGATACGCAGTATTTT. The rearrangement uses TRBV9 and TRBJ2-3; tentatively, D is TRBD2 (5 bases). The CDR3 loop spans 13 amino acids. Trimming pared 0 bases from V and 5 bases from J, leaving 7 bases between. Germline V gene data show CDR1 as SGDLS and CDR2 as YYNGEE.